This TCR beta chain is drawn from a study of blood T cell repertoires in COVID-19. Study-level background: The United States, Italy and Spain provided the acute and convalescent COVID-19 samples. The cDNA or gDNA used as material had been derived from T cells, B-cell-depleted T cells, or PBMCs.

The method was immunoSEQ multiplex PCR; TCRdb's version includes in-frame clones alone and lacks a portion of them. Altogether some 380,000 clones are present, nearly 90% being singletons, with the ten largest covering about 6.5%. This CDR3 region has 16 residues. After removal of 1 base from V and 5 bases from J, the junction contained 10 bases not matched to a gene. Germline V gene lookup returns CDR1 SEHNR and CDR2 FQNEAQ (reference sequence). The TCR was taken from a man aged 18-30 years with active or convalescent COVID-19. The sample consisted of peripheral blood. The V gene is TRBV7-9, the J gene TRBJ2-7, with 8 bases aligning to TRBD1. The CDR3 region has the DNA TGTGCCAGCAGCTTAGGGCGAGGACAGGGTACCCACGAGCAGTACTTC. It specifies CASSLGRGQGTHEQYF.